These T cell receptor beta chains were read from a single sample in a study of T cells after yellow fever vaccination. In TCRdb, the 5' RACE reads were re-called with MiXCR into one record per CDR3 protein. Of approximately 13,000 distinct CDR3 sequences in the sample, more than 4.5% were seen once. The sequenced sample was PBMCs, either bulk or a sorted T-cell subset (CD4+, CD8+, memory, or dextramer-sorted; not recorded which), obtained 45 days after the yellow fever booster vaccination. These receptors all stem from a man aged 25 to 40 who received the YFV17D yellow fever vaccine. The CDR3 runs from the conserved cysteine through the conserved F or W. The order of the fields is CDR3 protein, CDR3 DNA, V gene, clone size, D gene, J gene. A D gene is named only where the DNA matches it firmly. Size tells how often a clone was seen (once, few, many) or the class of an expanded clone, and some rows leave it out.

CDR3: CASSLGVYEQYF; DNA: TGTGCCAGCAGCTTAGGAGTATACGAGCAGTACTTC; V: TRBV7-2; size: few; D: -; J: TRBJ2-7
CDR3: CASSFGDNEQFF; DNA: TGCGCCAGCAGCTTCGGGGACAATGAGCAGTTCTTC; V: TRBV5-1; size: many; D: -; J: TRBJ2-1
CDR3: CASSRGADYGYTF; DNA: TGTGCCAGCAGCCGTGGGGCGGACTATGGCTACACCTTC; V: TRBV27; size: many; D: -; J: TRBJ1-2
CDR3: CASSRRPQGSGEQYF; DNA: TGTGCCAGCAGCCGGCGCCCGCAGGGGAGCGGCGAGCAGTACTTC; V: TRBV3-1; size: -; D: -; J: TRBJ2-7
CDR3: CASSLSGLAGEYEQYF; DNA: TGTGCCAGCAGTCTATCAGGACTAGCGGGTGAATACGAGCAGTACTTC; V: TRBV28; size: medium-sized; D: TRBD2; J: TRBJ2-7
CDR3: CASSLVGARETQYF; DNA: TGCGCCAGCAGCTTGGTGGGGGCTCGAGAGACCCAGTACTTC; V: TRBV5-1; size: many; D: -; J: TRBJ2-5
CDR3: CASSFGQAYEQYF; DNA: TGTGCCAGCAGCTTCGGGCAGGCCTACGAGCAGTACTTC; V: TRBV7-2; size: many; D: -; J: TRBJ2-7
CDR3: CASSLSSGTSIGTQYF; DNA: TGTGCCAGCAGTTTATCCTCAGGGACCTCTATTGGGACCCAGTACTTC; V: TRBV27; size: few; D: -; J: TRBJ2-5
CDR3: CAISAETYNEQFF; DNA: TGTGCCATCTCTGCGGAAACCTACAATGAGCAGTTCTTC; V: TRBV10-3; size: -; D: -; J: TRBJ2-1
CDR3: CASSVRGDNQPQHF; DNA: TGTGCCAGCAGCGTTCGGGGGGACAATCAGCCCCAGCATTTT; V: TRBV7-9; size: many; D: -; J: TRBJ1-5
CDR3: CASSLVTSGSGEQYF; DNA: TGTGCCAGCAGCTTAGTGACTAGCGGGAGTGGCGAGCAGTACTTC; V: TRBV7-2; size: many; D: TRBD2; J: TRBJ2-7
CDR3: CSARTGGKLGANVLTF; DNA: TGCAGTGCTCGGACAGGGGGTAAACTTGGGGCCAACGTCCTGACTTTC; V: TRBV20-1; size: many; D: TRBD1; J: TRBJ2-6
CDR3: CASSLRPSRQTQYF; DNA: TGCGCCAGCAGCTTGCGTCCTAGCAGGCAGACCCAGTACTTC; V: TRBV5-1; size: many; D: -; J: TRBJ2-5
CDR3: CSARDTLNTGELFF; DNA: TGCAGTGCTAGAGACACCCTGAACACCGGGGAGCTGTTTTTT; V: TRBV20-1; size: many; D: -; J: TRBJ2-2
CDR3: CASSRTSGTRETQYF; DNA: TGTGCCAGCAGCCGAACTAGCGGGACGAGGGAGACCCAGTACTTC; V: TRBV12-3/TRBV12-4; size: -; D: TRBD2; J: TRBJ2-5
CDR3: CSASGATGELFF; DNA: TGCAGTGCTAGTGGTGCCACCGGGGAGCTGTTTTTT; V: TRBV20-1; size: many; D: -; J: TRBJ2-2
CDR3: CASSILAAAGNTIYF; DNA: TGTGCCAGTAGTATACTGGCAGCGGCTGGAAACACCATATATTTT; V: TRBV19; size: few; D: -; J: TRBJ1-3
CDR3: CASSSTTDENQPQHF; DNA: TGTGCCAGCTCTTCCACGACCGATGAAAATCAGCCCCAGCATTTT; V: TRBV18; size: many; D: -; J: TRBJ1-5
CDR3: CSVVGGLYTEAFF; DNA: TGCAGCGTTGTCGGGGGGTTGTACACTGAAGCTTTCTTT; V: TRBV29-1; size: many; D: -; J: TRBJ1-1
CDR3: CASSGGLATSTDTQYF; DNA: TGTGCCAGCAGCGGAGGGCTGGCCACTAGCACAGATACGCAGTATTTT; V: TRBV11-2; size: many; D: -; J: TRBJ2-3
CDR3: CASSLRQGAVETQYF; DNA: TGTGCCAGCAGTTTAAGGCAGGGGGCCGTCGAGACCCAGTACTTC; V: TRBV12-3/TRBV12-4; size: many; D: TRBD1; J: TRBJ2-5
CDR3: CASSLWRGTDTQYF; DNA: TGTGCCAGCAGCTTATGGAGGGGGACAGATACGCAGTATTTT; V: TRBV7-2; size: many; D: -; J: TRBJ2-3
CDR3: CAISRGLAGGQETQYF; DNA: TGTGCCATCAGTCGAGGACTAGCGGGAGGCCAAGAGACCCAGTACTTC; V: TRBV10-3; size: -; D: TRBD2; J: TRBJ2-5
CDR3: CASSPTGGLNEQFF; DNA: TGTGCCAGCAGCCCTACAGGGGGGCTCAATGAGCAGTTCTTC; V: TRBV7-6; size: many; D: TRBD1; J: TRBJ2-1
CDR3: CASSPSPTAYEQYF; DNA: TGTGCCAGCAGCCCTTCCCCGACGGCCTACGAGCAGTACTTC; V: TRBV11-2; size: many; D: -; J: TRBJ2-7
CDR3: CASSFQVYNEQFF; DNA: TGTGCCAGCAGCTTCCAGGTATACAATGAGCAGTTCTTC; V: TRBV5-5; size: many; D: -; J: TRBJ2-1
CDR3: CSALRDKPNTGELFF; DNA: TGCAGTGCACTTCGGGACAAACCGAACACCGGGGAGCTGTTTTTT; V: TRBV20-1; size: many; D: -; J: TRBJ2-2
CDR3: CASSRNGPYEQYF; DNA: TGTGCCAGCAGTAGAAACGGCCCCTACGAGCAGTACTTC; V: TRBV12-3/TRBV12-4; size: many; D: -; J: TRBJ2-7
CDR3: CAWSRGLADLRAYNEQFF; DNA: TGTGCCTGGAGTCGGGGACTAGCGGACCTGAGGGCCTACAATGAGCAGTTCTTC; V: TRBV30; size: many; D: TRBD2; J: TRBJ2-1
CDR3: CASSLVDGPPTLYEQYF; DNA: TGTGCCAGCAGTTTAGTTGACGGACCTCCCACCCTCTACGAGCAGTACTTC; V: TRBV28; size: many; D: -; J: TRBJ2-7
CDR3: CASGSPRSRRYNEQFF; DNA: TGTGCTAGTGGATCCCCCAGGAGCAGGCGGTACAATGAGCAGTTCTTC; V: TRBV12-5; size: many; D: -; J: TRBJ2-1
CDR3: CASSQDGQGASYEQYF; DNA: TGCGCCAGCAGCCAAGATGGACAGGGGGCTTCCTACGAGCAGTACTTC; V: TRBV4-3; size: many; D: TRBD1; J: TRBJ2-7
CDR3: CASSWTRFRNEQFF; DNA: TGTGCCAGCAGCTGGACTAGGTTTCGCAATGAGCAGTTCTTC; V: TRBV7-6; size: many; D: TRBD2; J: TRBJ2-1
CDR3: CSAVSGGLYEQYF; DNA: TGCAGCGCGGTGTCGGGAGGACTTTACGAGCAGTACTTC; V: TRBV29-1; size: many; D: TRBD2; J: TRBJ2-7
CDR3: CASRTGNTIYF; DNA: TGTGCCAGCAGGACAGGAAACACCATATATTTT; V: TRBV6-5; size: many; D: -; J: TRBJ1-3
CDR3: CASSLVVVAGEFTDTQYF; DNA: TGTGCCAGCAGCTTAGTAGTGGTAGCGGGAGAGTTCACAGATACGCAGTATTTT; V: TRBV11-3; size: many; D: TRBD2; J: TRBJ2-3
CDR3: CASSETGLSEETQYF; DNA: TGTGCCAGCAGTGAAACGGGTCTTTCCGAAGAGACCCAGTACTTC; V: TRBV2; size: many; D: -; J: TRBJ2-5
CDR3: CASSKWEWVVEETQYF; DNA: TGTGCCAGCAGCAAATGGGAATGGGTGGTAGAAGAGACCCAGTACTTC; V: TRBV21-1; size: few; D: -; J: TRBJ2-5
CDR3: CASVEYEQYF; DNA: TGTGCCAGCGTCGAGTACGAGCAGTACTTC; V: TRBV12-3/TRBV12-4; size: many; D: -; J: TRBJ2-7
CDR3: CASSKLIADTQYF; DNA: TGTGCCAGTAGCAAGTTGATTGCAGATACGCAGTATTTT; V: TRBV5-4; size: many; D: -; J: TRBJ2-3
CDR3: CSAREDLDRVLHEQYF; DNA: TGCAGTGCTAGAGAGGACTTAGACAGGGTTCTCCACGAGCAGTACTTC; V: TRBV20-1; size: many; D: TRBD1; J: TRBJ2-7
CDR3: CTFSDTSQGAVVNYGYTF; DNA: TGTACCTTCAGTGATACCTCACAGGGGGCGGTCGTCAACTATGGCTACACCTTC; V: TRBV2; size: -; D: TRBD1; J: TRBJ1-2
CDR3: CSANTGGDNSPLHF; DNA: TGCAGTGCAAATACAGGGGGCGATAATTCACCCCTCCACTTT; V: TRBV20-1; size: many; D: TRBD1; J: TRBJ1-6
CDR3: CATSDVLADNEQFF; DNA: TGTGCCACCAGTGACGTACTAGCGGACAATGAGCAGTTCTTC; V: TRBV24-1; size: many; D: TRBD2; J: TRBJ2-1
CDR3: CASSLAPSSYNEQFF; DNA: TGTGCCAGCAGTTTAGCCCCGAGCTCCTACAATGAGCAGTTCTTC; V: TRBV12-3/TRBV12-4; size: many; D: -; J: TRBJ2-1
CDR3: CASSQAGLAVGGTGELFF; DNA: TGTGCCAGCAGCCAAGCTGGACTAGCGGTAGGAGGGACCGGGGAGCTGTTTTTT; V: TRBV4-2; size: many; D: TRBD2; J: TRBJ2-2
CDR3: CASSRKGLGASAQETQYF; DNA: TGTGCCAGCAGTCGAAAGGGTCTAGGGGCTAGCGCGCAAGAGACCCAGTACTTC; V: TRBV27; size: many; D: -; J: TRBJ2-5
CDR3: CSASLAGGENEQYF; DNA: TGTAGTGCTAGCCTAGCGGGAGGGGAGAATGAGCAGTACTTC; V: TRBV20-1; size: -; D: TRBD2; J: TRBJ2-7
CDR3: CSALLPGTVKVHF; DNA: TGCAGTGCTCTCCTTCCGGGGACGGTAAAAGTCCACTTT; V: TRBV20-1; size: many; D: -; J: TRBJ1-6
CDR3: CASSSQTGNEQFF; DNA: TGTGCCAGCAGTTCCCAAACAGGGAATGAGCAGTTCTTC; V: TRBV6-6; size: many; D: -; J: TRBJ2-1
CDR3: CASTRPPSLASGSSGELFF; DNA: TGTGCCAGCACCCGACCCCCGTCGTTGGCTAGCGGGAGTTCCGGGGAGCTGTTTTTT; V: TRBV28; size: many; D: TRBD2; J: TRBJ2-2
CDR3: CASSATPPGGTNEKLFF; DNA: TGTGCCAGCAGCGCCACGCCCCCAGGGGGAACTAATGAAAAACTGTTTTTT; V: TRBV7-9; size: many; D: TRBD1; J: TRBJ1-4
CDR3: CASTDGLENTQYF; DNA: TGTGCCAGCACCGACGGGCTAGAAAATACGCAGTATTTT; V: TRBV6-5; size: many; D: -; J: TRBJ2-3
CDR3: CSFWGQGAYWGWPQHF; DNA: TGCAGTTTCTGGGGCCAGGGGGCGTATTGGGGTTGGCCCCAGCATTTT; V: TRBV20-1; size: -; D: TRBD1; J: TRBJ1-5
CDR3: CASSPGGGGTNTGELFF; DNA: TGCGCCAGCAGCCCTGGCGGGGGGGGGACGAACACCGGGGAGCTGTTTTTT; V: TRBV4-3; size: many; D: TRBD2; J: TRBJ2-2
CDR3: CSVAPQLAGGDNEQFF; DNA: TGCAGTGTTGCACCCCAACTAGCGGGCGGGGACAATGAGCAGTTCTTC; V: TRBV20-1; size: few; D: TRBD2; J: TRBJ2-1
CDR3: CASSRGALAGRSSYNEQFF; DNA: TGCGCCAGCAGCCGGGGCGCATTAGCGGGTCGGAGCTCCTACAATGAGCAGTTCTTC; V: TRBV4-1; size: many; D: TRBD2; J: TRBJ2-1
CDR3: CASSWKGTDTGELFF; DNA: TGTGCCAGCAGCTGGAAAGGGACGGACACCGGGGAGCTGTTTTTT; V: TRBV9; size: many; D: -; J: TRBJ2-2
CDR3: CSASGSYNEQFF; DNA: TGCAGTGCTAGCGGGTCCTACAATGAGCAGTTCTTC; V: TRBV20-1; size: many; D: -; J: TRBJ2-1
CDR3: CASSFSDTQYF; DNA: TGTGCCAGCAGTTTTTCGGATACGCAGTATTTT; V: TRBV6-5; size: many; D: -; J: TRBJ2-3